What follows are 32 T cell receptor beta chains derived from one specimen sequenced in a study of blood T cell repertoires in COVID-19. Sequencing was performed with immunoSEQ multiplex PCR; in TCRdb, only in-frame clones are kept and a portion is missing. Of 90,000 to 100,000 clones in the sample, 84% are singletons; the top ten hold roughly 2%. Material: peripheral blood. These TCRs come from a man aged 70-80 years with active or convalescent COVID-19.

This chain uses TRBV14 with TRBJ1-6, with 10 bases fitting TRBD1. This CDR3 is 15 amino acids long. V shed 3 bases, J shed 10 bases, and the junction held 6 bases outside the gene matches. Germline V lookup: CDR1 SGHDN, CDR2 FVKESK. CDR3 DNA: TGTGCCAGCAGCCAGGAAGGACAGGGGGGATCACCCCTCCACTTT. Its protein product is CASSQEGQGGSPLHF.

The V gene is TRBV6-1, the J gene TRBJ2-5; D might be TRBD2 (6 bases). V was cut by 1 base and J by 1 base, with 13 bases left in between. The CDR3 runs to 16 residues. Germline values: CDR1 MNHNS, CDR2 SASEGT. CDR3 sequence: CASSEVAGTFQETQYF. Here the CDR3 DNA reads TGTGCCAGCAGTGAAGTTGCGGGAACCTTCCAAGAGACCCAGTACTTC.

This chain connects TRBV18 to TRBJ1-2; 8 nucleotides match TRBD1. The CDR3 is 17 amino acids. Per germline, CDR1 KGHSH and CDR2 LQKENI. The ends lost 2 bases at V and 7 bases at J; junction bases unmatched: 15. CDR3 bases: TGTGCCAGCTCACCAACCGGGACAGGCTATTTATTAGCTGGCTACACCTTC. As protein: CASSPTGTGYLLAGYTF.

A few counts support this clone. This chain links TRBV30 with TRBJ1-2; 7 nucleotides agree with TRBD1. V lost 8 bases, J lost 2 bases, and 11 bases stayed unmatched. The CDR3 length is 14 residues. CDR1 is GTSNPN and CDR2 is SVGIG in the germline V gene (reference sequence). The CDR3 is CAGPLTGKNYGYTF. The CDR3 nucleotides read TGTGCCGGACCTTTGACAGGGAAGAACTATGGCTACACCTTC.

The chain recombines TRBV6-1 with TRBJ1-2; 7 nucleotides line up with TRBD1. The CDR3 extends over 14 amino acids. V was pared by 3 bases and J by 8 bases, with 9 bases of the junction left unmatched. The germline gives CDR1 MNHNS, CDR2 SASEGT. The CDR3, as DNA: TGTGCCAGCAGTGAGTTATTTAGGGGGCTAGGCTACACCTTC. The encoded protein is CASSELFRGLGYTF.

This rearrangement joins TRBV15 to TRBJ1-4; 11 bases align to TRBD1. After removal of 2 bases from V and 3 bases from J, the junction contained 5 bases not matched to a gene. CDR1 and CDR2 from the germline V gene are LNHNV and YYDKDF (reference sequence). The length of the CDR3 is 17 residues. The CDR3 spells CATSRPGQGVSNEKLFF. The DNA for the CDR3 is TGTGCCACCAGCAGACCGGGACAGGGGGTCTCTAATGAAAAACTGTTTTTT.

The chain employs TRBV20-1 and TRBJ1-1; D not resolved. Germline V gene data show CDR1 as DFQATT and CDR2 as SNEGSKA (reference sequence). This CDR3 is built from 10 residues. V was trimmed by 4 bases and J by 5 bases, leaving 5 bases between them. The CDR3 is CSATHTEAFF. The CDR3 nucleotides are TGCAGTGCTACCCATACTGAAGCTTTCTTT.

The gene calls are TRBV5-4 and TRBJ1-1, with D possibly matching TRBD1 (6 bases). V lost 4 bases and J lost 1, with 17 bases in between. From germline, CDR1 is SGHNT and CDR2 YYREEE (reference sequence). CDR3 length equals 16 residues. The CDR3 protein is CASSGRDTVGNTEAFF. CDR3 DNA sequence: TGTGCCAGCAGCGGGAGGGACACGGTTGGGAACACTGAAGCTTTCTTT.

The CDR3 loop reads CASSLTPRGRDTQYF. The DNA of the CDR3 is TGTGCCAGCAGCTTGACTCCCCGGGGGAGGGATACGCAGTATTTT. The V call is TRBV7-3, the J call TRBJ2-3; D is perhaps TRBD2 (6 bases). Germline V gives CDR1 SGHTA, CDR2 FQGTGA. V was shortened by 3 bases and J by 6 bases, with 16 bases between the two germline ends. The CDR3 runs 15 residues. The complete variable domain, with remaining parts taken from reference TRBV7-3 and TRBJ2-3, reads GAGVSQTPSNKVTEKGKYVELRCDPISGHTALYWYRQSLGQGPEFLIYFQGTGAADDSGLPNDRFFAVRPEGSVSTLKIQRTERGDSAVYLCASSLTPRGRDTQYFGPGTRLTVL.

The J gene is TRBJ1-1, the V gene TRBV30, with D possibly matching TRBD1 (5 bases). V lost 3 bases, J lost 8 bases, and 25 bases lay in between. CDR1 is GTSNPN and CDR2 is SVGIG in the germline V gene (reference sequence). The CDR3 consists of 16 residues. The DNA of the CDR3 is TGTGCCTGGAGCAAAGGGTATATGATAGGGGCCTCCGAAGCTTTCTTT. Translating it yields CAWSKGYMIGASEAFF.

The V and J genes are TRBV5-4 and TRBJ1-4, with 7 bases lining up with TRBD1. Per the germline V gene, CDR1 is SGHNT and CDR2 is YYREEE (reference sequence). The CDR3 consists of 16 residues. The V gene end was trimmed by 1 base and the J gene end by 5 bases; junction bases not matched to a gene: 8. CDR3 in DNA: TGTGCCAGCAGCTTGACTACAGGGGCCCCCAATGAAAAACTGTTTTTT. It yields the protein CASSLTTGAPNEKLFF.

This rearrangement joins TRBV29-1 to TRBJ1-2; 8 bases are shared with TRBD1. CDR3 length: 13 residues. V shed 0 bases, J shed 6 bases, and the junction held 3 bases outside the gene matches. Germline V CDR1 and CDR2: SQVTM, ANQGSEA. CDR3 nucleotide sequence: TGCAGCGTTGAAGACGACAGGGGAAATGGCTACACCTTC. Translating it yields CSVEDDRGNGYTF.

V gene TRBV2 combines with J gene TRBJ1-1, with 9 positions matching TRBD1. The CDR3 is 14 residues long. Per the germline V gene, CDR1 is SNHLY and CDR2 is FYNNEI. The J segment lost 5 bases and the V segment lost 8 bases, leaving 9 bases of the junction unmatched. The CDR3 region is CASGIGQGRTEAFF. DNA of the CDR3: TGTGCCAGCGGAATCGGACAGGGGCGGACTGAAGCTTTCTTT.

V is TRBV5-1 and J is TRBJ1-2; D is undetermined. V dropped 4 bases and J dropped 5 bases, with 15 bases sitting between them. CDR1 is SGHRS and CDR2 is YFSETQ in the germline V gene. This CDR3 spans 14 amino acids. CDR3 in DNA: TGCGCCAGCAGCCCACCCAGGACGGGGTATGGCTACACCTTC. Amino acids: CASSPPRTGYGYTF.

The CDR3 loop is CASSYTSPGQGRATF. Written as DNA, the CDR3 is TGTGCCAGCAGTTACACCTCCCCTGGGCAGGGAAGGGCCACCTTC. This chain links TRBV6-5 with TRBJ1-2; D may be TRBD1 (5 bases). The CDR3 runs to 15 residues. Germline lookup yields CDR1 MNHEY and CDR2 SVGAGI. The ends were cut back, 2 bases at V and 13 bases at J, with 23 bases in the middle.

The V and J genes are TRBV24-1 and TRBJ2-3, with 8 bases lining up with TRBD2. Germline values: CDR1 KGHDR, CDR2 SFDVKD. CDR3 length: 14 amino acids. With V trimmed by 6 bases and J by 3 bases, 4 bases remained unmatched. CDR3 sequence: CATSLGGATDTQYF. The CDR3 DNA is TGTGCCACCAGTCTCGGGGGGGCGACAGATACGCAGTATTTT.

The rearrangement joins TRBV7-2 to TRBJ2-5; 12 nucleotides align to TRBD1. Trimming removed 1 base from V and 2 bases from J; junction bases left unmatched: 5. Looked up from germline, CDR1 is SGHTA and CDR2 is FQGNSA. The length of the CDR3 is 17 residues. DNA for the CDR3: TGTGCCAGCAGCTTAGGCGGGACAGGGGGCGATCAAGAGACCCAGTACTTC. As protein: CASSLGGTGGDQETQYF.

This clone was found a few times. This rearrangement joins TRBV19 to TRBJ1-3; D ambiguous. The CDR3 is 13 residues long. Trimming cost V 0 bases and J 4 bases, with 4 bases left between them. Germline CDR1 and CDR2: LNHDA and SQIVND (reference sequence). The CDR3 DNA reads TGTGCCAGTAGTATAGATGGCGGAAACACCATATATTTT. Protein: CASSIDGGNTIYF.

This chain links TRBV6-6 with TRBJ1-4; TRBD1 matches at 7 bases. In germline, CDR1 is MNHNY, CDR2 SVGAGI (reference sequence). The CDR3 totals 10 residues. V lost 9 bases, J lost 13 bases, and 5 bases stayed unmatched. The CDR3 region has the DNA TGTGCCAGTACGACAGGGACACTGTTTTTT. Its translation is CASTTGTLFF.

This clone was seen more than once but under ten times. The rearrangement links TRBV11-2 to TRBJ2-2; no clear D gene. Trimming removed 4 bases from V and 7 bases from J, with 13 bases in between. This CDR3 region has 14 residues. Germline CDR1 reads SGHAT; CDR2 reads FQNNGV. CDR3 in amino acids: CASSSGSRIGELFF. CDR3 sequence (DNA): TGTGCCAGCAGCTCCGGATCTAGGATCGGGGAGCTGTTTTTT.

This chain uses TRBV19 with TRBJ2-1; TRBD2 matches at 16 bases. This CDR3 comprises 16 residues. Looked up from germline, CDR1 is LNHDA and CDR2 is SQIVND (reference sequence). Trimming at V came to 10 bases and at J to 3 bases, leaving 6 bases not matched to a gene. CDR3 residues: CATGTSGGAHYNEQFF. CDR3 DNA: TGTGCCACCGGGACTAGCGGGGGGGCACACTACAATGAGCAGTTCTTC.

The rearrangement links TRBV19 to TRBJ1-3; 7 nucleotides match TRBD1. Germline V lookup: CDR1 LNHDA, CDR2 SQIVND (reference sequence). The CDR3 runs 14 residues. Germline trimming cut 6 bases from V and 0 bases from J; bases unmatched to any gene: 2. The chain's CDR3 is CASSTGDSGNTIYF. CDR3 nucleotide sequence: TGTGCCAGTAGCACAGGGGACTCTGGAAACACCATATATTTT.

The chain employs TRBV5-1 and TRBJ2-2, with TRBD1 matching over 7 bases. CDR1 and CDR2 (germline): SGHRS, YFSETQ. This CDR3 region has 14 residues. V lost 3 bases and J lost 7; bases outside the gene matches: 6. The CDR3 is CASSSGQDVGELFF. CDR3 DNA: TGCGCCAGCAGCTCTGGACAGGACGTCGGGGAGCTGTTTTTT.

This chain links TRBV7-9 with TRBJ1-2; 8 nucleotides align to TRBD1. V gave up 2 bases and J gave up 4 bases; unmatched junction bases: 6. The V gene's germline CDR1 is SEHNR and CDR2 FQNEAQ (reference sequence). This CDR3 has 15 residues. This CDR3 is CASSLLGQGGYGYTF. The CDR3 DNA sequence: TGTGCCAGCAGCTTACTTGGACAGGGTGGCTATGGCTACACCTTC.

This rearrangement joins TRBV7-9 to TRBJ2-7, with a weak D call TRBD1 (6 bases). With 5 bases removed from V and 3 bases from J, the gap between germline ends came to 14 bases. This CDR3 is 14 amino acids long. The germline CDR1 and CDR2 sequences are SEHNR and FQNEAQ (reference sequence). CDR3 in DNA: TGTGCCAGCAGCACCGGGACAACGAACTACGAGCAGTACTTC. Its protein is CASSTGTTNYEQYF.

CDR3 bases: TGTGCCTGGAGTAATGGGGGGACTAATGAAAAACTGTTTTTT. As protein: CAWSNGGTNEKLFF. This chain connects TRBV30 to TRBJ1-4; TRBD1 might be the D (5 bases). Germline V gives CDR1 GTSNPN, CDR2 SVGIG (reference sequence). CDR3 size: 14 residues. Deletions cut 2 bases from V and 2 bases from J, with 9 bases between.

The chain combines TRBV2 with TRBJ1-2; TRBD1 agrees at 7 bases. The CDR3 is 13 residues long. V dropped 5 bases and J dropped 4; count of bases not matched to a gene: 4. Germline CDR1 is SNHLY and CDR2 is FYNNEI. The CDR3 nucleotides are TGTGCCAGCAGTACTGGGACAGTCTATGGCTACACCTTC. It translates to CASSTGTVYGYTF. Together with reference TRBV2 and TRBJ1-2, the CDR3 gives the full variable domain: EPEVTQTPSHQVTQMGQEVILRCVPISNHLYFYWYRQILGQKVEFLVSFYNNEISEKSEIFDDQFSVERPDGSNFTLKIRSTKLEDSAMYFCASSTGTVYGYTFGSGTRLTVV.

V and J are TRBV2 and TRBJ1-5, with D perhaps TRBD1 (5 bases). CDR3 length: 14 amino acids. CDR1 and CDR2 from the germline V gene are SNHLY and FYNNEI. Trimming removed 5 bases from V and 7 bases from J, with 15 bases in between. The CDR3 sequence is CASSTQGGRQPQHF. The CDR3 DNA is TGTGCCAGCAGTACCCAGGGAGGACGCCAGCCCCAGCATTTT.

The chain is built from TRBV29-1 and TRBJ1-1; 7 nucleotides line up with TRBD1. Germline assignment: CDR1 SQVTM and CDR2 ANQGSEA. The ends lost 7 bases at V and 2 bases at J; junction bases unmatched: 13. The CDR3 spans 15 residues. The CDR3 protein is CSAGGRGVPNTEAFF. The CDR3 nucleotides are TGCAGCGCCGGGGGCAGGGGGGTCCCTAACACTGAAGCTTTCTTT.

The chain carries TRBV7-2 and TRBJ2-1; D unresolved. CDR1 SGHTA and CDR2 FQGNSA come from the germline V gene. The V end was cut by 1 base, the J end by 5 bases, with 6 bases between. The CDR3 spans 13 residues. CDR3 in DNA: TGTGCCAGCAGCTTAGAACGGGACAATGAGCAGTTCTTC. This encodes CASSLERDNEQFF.

The rearrangement uses TRBV7-8 and TRBJ2-7, with 7 bases identical to TRBD1. Germline V gene data show CDR1 as SGHVS and CDR2 as FQNEAQ. V shed 1 base and J 6 bases; nucleotides not matched to a gene: 12. This CDR3 contains 16 residues. CDR3 nucleotides: TGTGCCAGCAGCTTAGTTATTTACGGTGACAGGGTCGAGCAGTACTTC. Its translation is CASSLVIYGDRVEQYF. Combining the CDR3 with reference TRBV7-8 and TRBJ2-7 gives the whole variable domain GAGVSQSPRYKVAKRGQDVALRCDPISGHVSLFWYQQALGQGPEFLTYFQNEAQLDKSGLPSDRFFAERPEGSVSTLKIQRTQQEDSAVYLCASSLVIYGDRVEQYFGPGTRLTVT.

The chain combines TRBV19 with TRBJ1-5; no firm D call. Germline CDR1 is LNHDA and CDR2 is SQIVND (reference sequence). Trimming took off 0 bases at V and 7 bases at J, with 4 bases between the two ends. This CDR3 has 12 residues. This chain's CDR3 is CASSIDGQPQHF. The CDR3 DNA reads as TGTGCCAGTAGTATAGACGGGCAGCCCCAGCATTTT.